The subject of this entry is one TCR beta chain. Relative to its sample, this clonotype is medium-sized (0.01 to 0.1%). The antigen it binds to is not known. No base-level quality is on record; no much larger clone is a single base apart. Library preparation employed 5' RACE. The sample was run on a NextSeq 500. To allow correction of PCR and sequencing errors, the TCR library protocol tagged every TCR cDNA molecule with a unique molecular identifier. The authors processed their data as follows. Decombinator tools were used for TCR identification, UMI-based error correction and CDR3 extraction. Expanded TCRs were defined as those above a frequency of 2 per 1,000, corresponding to the top 1% of the tumor frequency distribution. Rényi diversity was computed with the R vegan package after subsampling each repertoire 100 times to 5,000 TCRs. CDR3 similarity networks were constructed using string-kernel similarity of amino acid triplets, with links drawn between CDR3s whose pairwise similarity was above 0.82. TCRdb redid the processing of the public reads, applying fastp at Q25 and MiXCR, and retained in-frame beta chains. Entries that share a CDR3 protein sequence are merged under the most common genes and DNA. The V and J calls come from TCRdb's annotation, not from the publication. This sample is represented by tens of thousands of distinct CDR3 sequences; about 4.9% of them were singletons. Less than 45% of the sample rests with the top ten.

The sample belongs to a study of spatial heterogeneity in lung cancer (dated by TCRdb to the late 2010s). At the level of the whole study: Beta-chain transcripts were consistently detected in greater numbers than alpha-chain transcripts, which likely reflects a higher abundance of beta-chain transcripts. In the raw uncorrected reads, each unique combination of TCR and UMI appeared more than ten times on average. The study quantitatively compared TCR alpha and beta repertoires across multiple tumor regions, matched nontumor lung and blood in non-small cell lung cancer. The study linked features of the TCR repertoire to counts of nonsynonymous mutations, which were determined by whole-exome sequencing of tumor tissue. Both alpha and beta chains were TCR-sequenced in samples taken at surgery, namely 220 tumor regions, 62 to 70 matched nontumor lung samples and 56 PBMC samples. Results the study describes overall, beyond this receptor: Additional single-cell paired TCR alpha and beta sequencing was considered necessary to confirm, at a functional level, the hypothesis that regional TCRs recognize regional mutations. Ubiquitous expanded tumor TCRs showed up in blood more often at tumor resection than at routine follow-up.

The time point label of this sample denotes: sample taken at primary tumor resection. For TCR sequencing, whole RNA was extracted from tumor and nontumor lung tissue, or from cryopreserved PBMC samples, and no cell sorting was done. Samples were obtained from 65 to 90 patients with early-stage, untreated non-small cell lung cancer from the lung TRACERx cohort. Only patients for whom sufficient RNA was available from at least two tumor regions were selected for TCR sequencing. Reading the germline V gene gives CDR1 SQVTM and CDR2 ANQGSEA. Spanning cysteine to phenylalanine, the CDR3 consists of 12 amino acids. Just the 36-base CDR3 DNA is kept, in frame starting at base 1. Ends trimmed: V by 7 bases, J by 6 bases; bases unmatched to a gene: 5.

The source material was PBMCs, sampled at surgery. The V and J segments used are TRBV29-1 and TRBJ2-1; 8 central bases correspond to TRBD1. This receptor was taken from a male donor with early-stage non-small cell lung cancer. In nucleotide form, the sequence is TGCAGCGCAGGGACAGGCGGCAATGAGCAGTTCTTC. The translation is CSAGTGGNEQFF.